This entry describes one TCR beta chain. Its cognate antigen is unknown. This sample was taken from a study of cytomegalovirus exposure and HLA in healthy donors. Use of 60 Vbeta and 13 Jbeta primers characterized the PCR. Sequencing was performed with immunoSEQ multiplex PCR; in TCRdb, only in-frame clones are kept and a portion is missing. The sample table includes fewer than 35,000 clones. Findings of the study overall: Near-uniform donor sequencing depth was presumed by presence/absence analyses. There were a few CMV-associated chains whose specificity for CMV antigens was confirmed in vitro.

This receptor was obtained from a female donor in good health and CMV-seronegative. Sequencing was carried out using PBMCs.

The CDR3 region is CASSSRTGTGSDEQYF. CDR3 DNA: TGTGCCAGCAGCAGCCGAACCGGGACAGGGTCGGACGAGCAGTACTTC. J is TRBJ2-7 and V is TRBV9; 9 nucleotides align to TRBD1. Losses at the gene ends were 4 bases for V and 5 bases for J; bases not matched to a gene: 13. The V gene's germline CDR1 is SGDLS and CDR2 YYNGEE. CDR3 length equals 16 residues.